This T cell receptor beta chain was sequenced for a study of blood T cells in healthy people across ages. PCR was performed a second time for about 7 to 12 cycles using a sample-barcoded 5' primer and a J-beta primer mix. TCRdb re-called the 5' RACE reads with MiXCR, one entry per CDR3 protein. Of over 600,000 distinct CDR3 sequences in the sample, around 38% were seen once. The trim removed 3 bases at V and 7 bases at J, leaving 10 bases unmatched. Germline-derived CDR1 and CDR2 are SGHKS and YYEKEE (reference sequence). The CDR3 is 16 amino acids. The material sequenced was blood. The chain joins TRBV5-5 to TRBJ1-4; 9 nucleotides align to TRBD1. This clonotype was obtained from a man older than 75 in good health. CDR3 protein: CASSSGYGQGIEKLFF. Written as DNA, the CDR3 is TGTGCCAGCAGCTCGGGGTACGGACAGGGGATTGAAAAACTGTTTTTT.